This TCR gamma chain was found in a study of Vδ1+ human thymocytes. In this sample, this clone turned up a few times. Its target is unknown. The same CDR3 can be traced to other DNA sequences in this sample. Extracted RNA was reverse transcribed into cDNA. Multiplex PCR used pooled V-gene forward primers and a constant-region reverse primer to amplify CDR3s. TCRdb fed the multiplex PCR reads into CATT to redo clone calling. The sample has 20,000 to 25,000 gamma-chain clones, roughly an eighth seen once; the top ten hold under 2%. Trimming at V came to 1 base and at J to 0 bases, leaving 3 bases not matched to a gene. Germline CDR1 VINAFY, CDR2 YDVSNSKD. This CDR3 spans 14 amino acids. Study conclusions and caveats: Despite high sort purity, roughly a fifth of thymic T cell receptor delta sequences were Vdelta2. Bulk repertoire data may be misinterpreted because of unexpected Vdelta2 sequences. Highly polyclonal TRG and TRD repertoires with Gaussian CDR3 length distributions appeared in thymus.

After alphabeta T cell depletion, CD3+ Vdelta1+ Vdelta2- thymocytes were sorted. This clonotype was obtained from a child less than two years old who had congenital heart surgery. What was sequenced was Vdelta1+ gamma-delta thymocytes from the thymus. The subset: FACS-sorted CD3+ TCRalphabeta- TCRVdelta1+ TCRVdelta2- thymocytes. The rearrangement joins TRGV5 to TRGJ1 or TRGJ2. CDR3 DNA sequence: TGTGCCACCTGGGACAGACGGAATTATTATAAGAAACTCTTT. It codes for CATWDRRNYYKKLF.